This TCR beta chain was recorded in a study of blood T cell repertoires in COVID-19. Study at large: The study drew acute and convalescent COVID-19 samples from the United States, Italy and Spain. T cells, B-cell-depleted T cells, or PBMCs supplied cDNA or gDNA.

Original analysis: Cell counts per sample came from amplifying reference gene primers. TCRdb's copy holds only in-frame clones and misses some; the assay was immunoSEQ multiplex PCR. That table supplies the V and J calls and clone size; D and trimming were determined from the DNA. The profile shows about 200,000 clones, roughly 90% of them singletons. Germline-derived CDR1 and CDR2 are SGHDN and FVKESK. Trimming shortened V by 1 base and J by 6 bases, and 12 bases separated the two germline ends. This CDR3 is 14 amino acids long. The sequencing input was peripheral blood. This TCR was recovered from a man aged 18 to 30 with active or convalescent COVID-19. The J gene is TRBJ2-5, the V gene TRBV14; possibly TRBD2 for D (5 bases). The CDR3 is CASSQVGLLQTQYF. The CDR3 region has the DNA TGTGCCAGCAGCCAAGTAGGACTCCTCCAGACCCAGTACTTC.